A single sample gave rise to the 29 T cell receptor beta chains below, sequenced in a study of shared clonotypes between healthy human individuals (dated by TCRdb to between 2020 and 2021). Libraries came from the immunoSEQ multiplex PCR assay. The table comes from immuneACCESS by way of TCRdb, which keeps in-frame sequences with V and J called. Part of the clones is missing from these tables; in studies checked, under half for an unresolved V gene and the rest for unknown reasons. The sample table records over a million clones; around 76% of these occur just once. The ten most abundant clones make up 1.2% to 1.5% of the sample. Sequencing used memory CD4+ T cells sorted from blood. The cell subset or site label for this specimen denotes: CD45RA-negative fraction. The receptors were gathered from a man younger than 30 in good health.

The chain joins TRBV28 to TRBJ2-5; tentatively, D is TRBD2 (6 bases). CDR3 length equals 14 residues. Germline assignment: CDR1 MDHEN and CDR2 SYDVKM. V lost 2 bases to trimming and J lost 2 bases, with 9 bases between them. The CDR3 nucleotides read TGTGCCAGCAGTTTAATAGGGACTCAAGAGACCCAGTACTTC. Residues: CASSLIGTQETQYF.

The chain is built from TRBV5-1 and TRBJ2-7; TRBD1 matches at 8 bases. The V gene's germline CDR1 is SGHRS and CDR2 YFSETQ. CDR3 size: 15 residues. Unmatched junction bases numbered 6, after V lost 0 bases and J lost 4 bases. The DNA for the CDR3 is TGCGCCAGCAGCTTGGGGACAGGGTCGTGGTACGAGCAGTACTTC. Translated, it gives CASSLGTGSWYEQYF.

The chain combines TRBV9 with TRBJ2-1, with 10 bases matching TRBD2. CDR3 length: 18 residues. The germline CDR1 and CDR2 sequences are SGDLS and YYNGEE. V shed 1 base and J 9 bases; nucleotides not matched to a gene: 16. The CDR3 DNA is TGTGCCAGCAGCGTAAACAACGGGGAGCGGGGGGGCCCGATTGAGCAGTTCTTC. Amino acids: CASSVNNGERGGPIEQFF. Together with reference TRBV9 and TRBJ2-1, the CDR3 gives the full variable domain: DSGVTQTPKHLITATGQRVTLRCSPRSGDLSVYWYQQSLDQGLQFLIQYYNGEERAKGNILERFSAQQFPDLHSELNLSSLELGDSALYFCASSVNNGERGGPIEQFFGPGTRLTVL.

The chain uses TRBV19 and TRBJ1-1; no firm D call. Looked up from germline, CDR1 is LNHDA and CDR2 is SQIVND (reference sequence). This CDR3 has 13 residues. V was shortened by 10 bases and J by 0 bases, with 12 bases between the two germline ends. The CDR3 sequence: CATVERMNTEAFF. The CDR3 DNA follows: TGTGCCACCGTAGAGAGGATGAACACTGAAGCTTTCTTT.

This clone has a count of ten or more. The chain is built from TRBV23-1 and TRBJ2-5; possible D gene TRBD2, 6 bases. TRBV23-1 is marked as an open reading frame, function uncertain. This CDR3 has 16 amino acids. V was pared by 4 bases and J by 4 bases, with 19 bases between. In DNA form, the CDR3 reads TGCGCCAGCAGTCGAACCGGGCCAGCCGGGGGAGAGACCCAGTACTTC. As protein: CASSRTGPAGGETQYF.

DNA for the CDR3: TGTGCCATCCTCGGTGGGGCTTTAAATACGCAGTATTTT. As protein: CAILGGALNTQYF. The J gene is TRBJ2-3, the V gene TRBV10-3; possible D gene TRBD1, 5 bases. The CDR3 is 13 amino acids. The germline V and J ends were trimmed by 8 bases and 7 bases, with 16 bases remaining between them. The germline gives CDR1 ENHRY, CDR2 SYGVKD.

The chain couples TRBV5-4 to TRBJ2-5, with 12 bases matching TRBD2. This CDR3 is built from 15 residues. Looked up from germline, CDR1 is SGHNT and CDR2 is YYREEE (reference sequence). Losses at the gene ends were 6 bases for V and 4 bases for J; bases not matched to a gene: 7. CDR3 nucleotides: TGTGCCAGCACCCTAGCGGGAGGGAGGGGAGAGACCCAGTACTTC. Protein sequence: CASTLAGGRGETQYF.

This chain connects TRBV7-8 to TRBJ1-1; the D gene is possibly TRBD1 (5 bases). The CDR3 is 14 amino acids. Per germline, CDR1 SGHVS and CDR2 FQNEAQ. V was pared by 1 base and J by 8 bases, with 14 bases between. The DNA for the CDR3 is TGTGCCAGCAGCTTAGGGTCTACCGGGACGGAAGCTTTCTTT. Translation gives CASSLGSTGTEAFF.

The chain links TRBV6-1 to TRBJ1-6; D is unresolved. V lost 1 base to trimming and J lost 10 bases, with 8 bases between them. Germline-derived CDR1 and CDR2 are MNHNS and SASEGT. The length of the CDR3 is 13 residues. The CDR3 bases are TGTGCCAGCAGTGAAGGGTTTCGCTCACCCCTCCACTTT. It yields the protein CASSEGFRSPLHF.

The chain uses TRBV29-1 and TRBJ1-2; a weak D match, TRBD1 (5 bases). This CDR3 comprises 11 residues. Germline lookup yields CDR1 SQVTM and CDR2 ANQGSEA. Trimming took off 6 bases at V and 7 bases at J, with 12 bases between the two ends. The CDR3 loop is CSVGHGTGYTF. CDR3 coding DNA: TGCAGCGTCGGACACGGGACTGGCTACACCTTC. Full variable domain (outside the CDR3, taken from reference TRBV29-1 and TRBJ1-2): SAVISQKPSRDICQRGTSLTIQCQVDSQVTMMFWYRQQPGQSLTLIATANQGSEATYESGFVIDKFPISRPNLTFSTLTVSNMSPEDSSIYLCSVGHGTGYTFGSGTRLTVV.

The chain couples TRBV30 to TRBJ2-3; 7 bases match TRBD2. This CDR3 spans 13 amino acids. Germline lookup yields CDR1 GTSNPN and CDR2 SVGIG (reference sequence). J lost 2 bases, V lost 3 bases, and 2 bases had no gene match. The CDR3 DNA is TGTGCCTGGAGCCGGGACTACACAGATACGCAGTATTTT. Encoded protein: CAWSRDYTDTQYF.

The chain recombines TRBV11-2 with TRBJ2-7; no clear D. V dropped 1 base and J dropped 2 bases, with 9 bases sitting between them. Germline CDR1 and CDR2: SGHAT and FQNNGV. This CDR3 spans 14 amino acids. This chain's CDR3 is CASSLGFLAYEQYF. The CDR3, as DNA: TGTGCCAGCAGCTTAGGGTTTCTAGCCTACGAGCAGTACTTC.

The chain employs TRBV6-1 and TRBJ1-2; 7 bases are a match to TRBD1. J was trimmed by 4 bases and V by 10 bases; bases with no gene match: 3. This CDR3 has 11 amino acids. Germline CDR1 and CDR2: MNHNS and SASEGT. In nucleotides, the CDR3 is TGTGCCACCCGGGACAGCTATGGCTACACCTTC. Encoded protein: CATRDSYGYTF.

This sequence joins TRBV7-2 and TRBJ2-2; TRBD2 agrees at 11 bases. Germline lookup yields CDR1 SGHTA and CDR2 FQGNSA. V shed 4 bases and J 6 bases; nucleotides not matched to a gene: 10. This CDR3 region has 17 residues. CDR3 amino acids: CASSYNGLAGFPGELFF. CDR3 bases: TGTGCCAGCAGCTATAATGGACTAGCGGGTTTTCCCGGGGAGCTGTTTTTT.

This clone has more than one count but fewer than ten. The rearrangement uses TRBV7-2 and TRBJ1-2, with a weak D call TRBD1 (5 bases). V dropped 0 bases and J dropped 1 base, with 9 bases sitting between them. This CDR3 contains 15 residues. Germline assignment: CDR1 SGHTA and CDR2 FQGNSA. This chain's CDR3 is CASSLATDRNYGYTF. CDR3 nucleotides: TGTGCCAGCAGCTTAGCGACAGACCGTAACTATGGCTACACCTTC.

The rearrangement joins TRBV10-3 to TRBJ2-7, with 7 nucleotides matching TRBD2. CDR3 length: 15 residues. From germline, CDR1 is ENHRY and CDR2 SYGVKD. V trimming: 4 bases; J trimming: 0 bases; junction bases outside the gene matches: 6. The CDR3 reads CAISGGGGSSYEQYF. CDR3 coding DNA: TGTGCCATCAGTGGAGGAGGCGGGAGCTCCTACGAGCAGTACTTC.

The chain is built from TRBV4-1 and TRBJ1-1, with D perhaps TRBD1 (5 bases). The CDR3 totals 14 residues. V was cut by 4 bases and J by 1 base, with 10 bases left in between. Looked up from germline, CDR1 is MGHRA and CDR2 is YSYEKL. The CDR3 loop is CASSRGRENTEAFF. CDR3 DNA: TGCGCCAGCAGCCGGGGACGGGAGAACACTGAAGCTTTCTTT.

The chain couples TRBV2 to TRBJ2-2, with 8 bases fitting TRBD2. The trim removed 4 bases at V and 6 bases at J, leaving 7 bases unmatched. Germline V gene lookup returns CDR1 SNHLY and CDR2 FYNNEI. The CDR3 runs 15 residues. In DNA form, the CDR3 reads TGTGCCAGCAGTGCGCTAGCGGGTTTCGCCGGGGAGCTGTTTTTT. Translation: CASSALAGFAGELFF.

The V and J genes are TRBV5-5 and TRBJ2-7; D not resolved. The germline V gene encodes CDR1 SGHKS and CDR2 YYEKEE (reference sequence). The CDR3 contains 13 residues. The germline V and J ends were trimmed by 0 bases and 5 bases, with 9 bases remaining between them. CDR3 region: CASSLVRADEQYF. As DNA, the CDR3 is TGTGCCAGCAGCTTGGTTCGGGCAGACGAGCAGTACTTC. The whole variable domain, remainder taken from reference TRBV5-5 and TRBJ2-7, is DAGVTQSPTHLIKTRGQQVTLRCSPISGHKSVSWYQQVLGQGPQFIFQYYEKEERGRGNFPDRFSARQFPNYSSELNVNALLLGDSALYLCASSLVRADEQYFGPGTRLTVT.

The chain is built from TRBV6-5 and TRBJ1-2; D call uncertain. The CDR3 contains 15 residues. V was cut by 6 bases and J by 1 base, with 15 bases left in between. Germline-derived CDR1 and CDR2 are MNHEY and SVGAGI. The CDR3 sequence: CASSRVGNSNYGYTF. CDR3 nucleotides: TGTGCCAGCAGCCGAGTCGGCAACAGTAACTATGGCTACACCTTC.

This clone is a singleton in its sample. The chain recombines TRBV19 with TRBJ1-4; the D is unclear. Trimming took off 5 bases at V and 12 bases at J, with 13 bases between the two ends. The CDR3 contains 12 residues. The V gene's germline CDR1 is LNHDA and CDR2 SQIVND (reference sequence). The DNA for the CDR3 is TGTGCCAGTAGTCAGGAGTTTGGGGAACTGTTTTTT. Translating it yields CASSQEFGELFF.

The chain uses TRBV20-1 and TRBJ1-1; a weak D match, TRBD1 (6 bases). Germline V gene sequence: CDR1 DFQATT, CDR2 SNEGSKA (reference sequence). The CDR3 runs 11 residues. Deletions cut 4 bases from V and 6 bases from J, with 9 bases between. In DNA, the CDR3 is TGCAGTGCTAACAGGGAGGCTGAAGCTTTCTTT. Translating it yields CSANREAEAFF.

CDR3 sequence (DNA): TGTGCCAGCAGTTTAGGAGTTGGGGGGAGTAGGTCCTACGAGCAGTACTTC. Translation: CASSLGVGGSRSYEQYF. The genes are TRBV28 and TRBJ2-7; maybe TRBD2 (6 bases). Germline V gene lookup returns CDR1 MDHEN and CDR2 SYDVKM. This CDR3 is 17 amino acids long. The V end lost 2 bases, the J end lost 1 base, and 18 bases lay between the germline ends.

A remark on this clone: Relative to the germline gene, one junction end is altered; a read error may explain this. This rearrangement joins TRBV7-7 to TRBJ2-3, with 10 bases fitting TRBD2. This CDR3 region has 14 residues. Germline V gives CDR1 SSHAT, CDR2 FNYEAQ (reference sequence). This chain's CDR3 is CASSSGTSADTQYF. As DNA, the CDR3 is TGTGCTAGCAGCTCGGGGACTAGCGCAGATACGCAGTATTTT.

The chain recombines TRBV2 with TRBJ1-5, with 8 bases that match TRBD1. The length of the CDR3 is 14 residues. The germline V gene has CDR1 SNHLY and CDR2 FYNNEI. J lost 4 bases, V lost 5 bases, and 4 bases had no gene match. The CDR3 DNA reads TGTGCCAGCAGTCAGGACAGGGTTAATCAGCCCCAGCATTTT. Amino acid sequence: CASSQDRVNQPQHF.

The genes are TRBV27 and TRBJ1-3, with 9 bases identical to TRBD1. Germline CDR1 is MNHEY and CDR2 is SMNVEV (reference sequence). This CDR3 has 15 amino acids. With 2 bases clipped from V and 7 bases from J, the junction kept 6 bases outside the gene matches. The CDR3 nucleotides read TGTGCCAGCAGTTTAACCGGGACAGGGAGTAACACCATATATTTT. This sequence encodes CASSLTGTGSNTIYF.

This clone was recorded a few times. The chain combines TRBV18 with TRBJ2-1; TRBD1 matches 8 bases. Germline V CDR1 and CDR2: KGHSH, LQKENI. The ends lost 3 bases at V and 9 bases at J; junction bases unmatched: 4. This CDR3 region has 13 residues. CDR3 sequence (DNA): TGTGCCAGCTCACCGCAGGGGGCGGGTGAGCAGTTCTTC. Translating it yields CASSPQGAGEQFF.

The chain recombines TRBV30 with TRBJ2-7, with D possibly being TRBD1 (6 bases). V lost 4 bases, J lost 2 bases, and 6 bases lay in between. Per germline, CDR1 GTSNPN and CDR2 SVGIG (reference sequence). The CDR3 has 11 amino acids. CDR3 sequence (DNA): TGTGCCTGGACAGGGGCCTACGAGCAGTACTTC. It translates to CAWTGAYEQYF. Full variable domain (outside the CDR3, taken from reference TRBV30 and TRBJ2-7): SQTIHQWPATLVQPVGSPLSLECTVEGTSNPNLYWYRQAAGRGLQLLFYSVGIGQISSEVPQNLSASRPQDRQFILSSKKLLLSDSGFYLCAWTGAYEQYFGPGTRLTVT.

The genes are TRBV6-1 and TRBJ1-1; 7 nucleotides match TRBD1. Germline assignment: CDR1 MNHNS and CDR2 SASEGT. The CDR3 sequence is 17 residues long. Germline trimming cut 4 bases from V and 3 bases from J; bases unmatched to any gene: 14. CDR3 nucleotide sequence: TGTGCCAGCAGTGTACGCCCCCGACAGGGCAAGGACACTGAAGCTTTCTTT. It yields the protein CASSVRPRQGKDTEAFF.